These T cell receptor beta chains were read from a single sample in a study of blood T cell repertoires in COVID-19. Profiling relied on immunoSEQ multiplex PCR, and the TCRdb table lists in-frame clones only, not all of them. Found here are approximately 74,000 clones, approximately 80% of them singletons; the top ten hold more than 2%. Sequenced input: peripheral blood. The receptors come from a man of 80 years or more with active or convalescent COVID-19. Both conserved end residues are part of each CDR3. Fields, in order: D gene, clone size, J gene, V gene, CDR3 DNA, CDR3 protein. The D gene is left open where the match is weak. Clone size, where shown, is once, few, many, or a class for clones that have expanded.

d_gene: TRBD1; abundance: few; j_gene: TRBJ2-2; v_gene: TRBV6-2/TRBV6-3; CDR3nt: TGTGCCAGCAGTAAACAGGGGGCCGGGGAGCTGTTTTTT; CDR3aa: CASSKQGAGELFF
d_gene: NA; abundance: NA; j_gene: TRBJ2-7; v_gene: TRBV6-2/TRBV6-3; CDR3nt: TGTGCCAGCAGTTCTCCGAGCTCCTACGAGCAGTACTTC; CDR3aa: CASSSPSSYEQYF
d_gene: NA; abundance: NA; j_gene: TRBJ2-1; v_gene: TRBV5-1; CDR3nt: TGCGCCAGCAGCAATGGACAAGCAAGCTACAATGAGCAGTTCTTC; CDR3aa: CASSNGQASYNEQFF
d_gene: NA; abundance: NA; j_gene: TRBJ2-7; v_gene: TRBV5-4; CDR3nt: TGTGCCAGCAGCTTGGTCAGGGAAGGCGAGCAGTACTTC; CDR3aa: CASSLVREGEQYF
d_gene: TRBD2; abundance: NA; j_gene: TRBJ2-5; v_gene: TRBV29-1; CDR3nt: TGCAGCGTTGTCTTTTCGGCTAGCGGGGGGCGAGAGACCCAGTACTTC; CDR3aa: CSVVFSASGGRETQYF
d_gene: TRBD1; abundance: NA; j_gene: TRBJ2-5; v_gene: TRBV18; CDR3nt: TGTGCCAGCTTAACCGGGACAGGGATGGAGACCCAGTACTTC; CDR3aa: CASLTGTGMETQYF
d_gene: TRBD1; abundance: few; j_gene: TRBJ2-7; v_gene: TRBV7-8; CDR3nt: TGTGCCAGCAGCCGCACCGGGACAGGGGGCCACGAGCAGTACTTC; CDR3aa: CASSRTGTGGHEQYF
d_gene: NA; abundance: few; j_gene: TRBJ1-1; v_gene: TRBV6-5; CDR3nt: TGTGCCAGCAGTTCCAACAGGCGGCGGACTGAAGCTTTCTTT; CDR3aa: CASSSNRRRTEAFF
d_gene: NA; abundance: few; j_gene: TRBJ2-2; v_gene: TRBV4-2; CDR3nt: TGTGCCAGCAGCCCCGGAGAGGGTTCCGGGGAGCTGTTTTTT; CDR3aa: CASSPGEGSGELFF
d_gene: NA; abundance: NA; j_gene: TRBJ1-2; v_gene: TRBV20-1; CDR3nt: TGCAGTGCTAGAAAGGGAGCTGGCTACACCTTC; CDR3aa: CSARKGAGYTF
d_gene: TRBD1; abundance: NA; j_gene: TRBJ1-6; v_gene: TRBV5-5; CDR3nt: TGTGCCAGCAGCGGAAACCAGGGGGTGGGTTCACCCCTCCACTTT; CDR3aa: CASSGNQGVGSPLHF
d_gene: NA; abundance: NA; j_gene: TRBJ2-7; v_gene: TRBV30; CDR3nt: TGTGCCTGGAGAAATACAGGGTTCTACGAGCAGTACTTC; CDR3aa: CAWRNTGFYEQYF
d_gene: NA; abundance: NA; j_gene: TRBJ2-3; v_gene: TRBV5-3; CDR3nt: TGTGCCAGAAGCCAGAGTGGGGCCTCAGATACGCAGTATTTT; CDR3aa: CARSQSGASDTQYF
d_gene: TRBD1; abundance: NA; j_gene: TRBJ1-3; v_gene: TRBV29-1; CDR3nt: TGCAGCGTTGGGGACAGTCTCTCTGGAAACACCATATATTTT; CDR3aa: CSVGDSLSGNTIYF
d_gene: NA; abundance: NA; j_gene: TRBJ2-2; v_gene: TRBV28; CDR3nt: TGTGCCAGCAGCCGGGGAGGACGGGACGGCGGGGAGCTGTTTTTT; CDR3aa: CASSRGGRDGGELFF
d_gene: TRBD1; abundance: NA; j_gene: TRBJ2-7; v_gene: TRBV5-8; CDR3nt: TGTGCCAGCAGCATAAACAGGGGGCTAGCGGACCTCTACGAGCAGTACTTC; CDR3aa: CASSINRGLADLYEQYF
d_gene: TRBD1; abundance: NA; j_gene: TRBJ2-5; v_gene: TRBV30; CDR3nt: TGTGCCTCAACCGGGACAGGAAAACAAGAGACCCAGTACTTC; CDR3aa: CASTGTGKQETQYF
d_gene: NA; abundance: NA; j_gene: TRBJ1-2; v_gene: TRBV19; CDR3nt: TGTGCCAGTAGTATTTCGTCGACAGGATGGCGGGGCTACACCTTC; CDR3aa: CASSISSTGWRGYTF
d_gene: NA; abundance: NA; j_gene: TRBJ2-6; v_gene: TRBV7-8; CDR3nt: TGTGCCAGCAGCGCGCGGACAGTCTCTGGGGCCAACGTCCTGACTTTC; CDR3aa: CASSARTVSGANVLTF
d_gene: NA; abundance: once; j_gene: TRBJ2-5; v_gene: TRBV2; CDR3nt: TGTGCCAGCAGTGAAGCGTGGGGCGGCCAAGCCCAGTACTTC; CDR3aa: CASSEAWGGQAQYF
d_gene: NA; abundance: NA; j_gene: TRBJ2-7; v_gene: TRBV4-3; CDR3nt: TGCGCCAGCAGCCAAGAAACCAGTGGAGTATACGAGCAGTACTTC; CDR3aa: CASSQETSGVYEQYF
d_gene: TRBD1; abundance: NA; j_gene: TRBJ1-1; v_gene: TRBV6-5; CDR3nt: TGTGCCAGCAAGGGGGACAGGGGGCAAGACACTGAAGCTTTCTTT; CDR3aa: CASKGDRGQDTEAFF
d_gene: NA; abundance: NA; j_gene: TRBJ1-2; v_gene: TRBV1; CDR3nt: TGCACCAGCAGCCAAGATCTCGGGGGGCGCCGGTATGGCTACACCTTC; CDR3aa: CTSSQDLGGRRYGYTF
d_gene: NA; abundance: NA; j_gene: TRBJ1-1; v_gene: TRBV19; CDR3nt: TGTGCCAGTAGTAGTGCAGTGAACACTGAAGCTTTCTTT; CDR3aa: CASSSAVNTEAFF
d_gene: TRBD1; abundance: NA; j_gene: TRBJ2-1; v_gene: TRBV5-6; CDR3nt: TGTGCCAGCAGCGATAGGACAGGGGCGAACTCCTACAATGAGCAGTTCTTC; CDR3aa: CASSDRTGANSYNEQFF
d_gene: NA; abundance: NA; j_gene: TRBJ1-6; v_gene: TRBV30; CDR3nt: TGTGCCTGGAGAGGGGGACCCAATTCACCCCTCCACTTT; CDR3aa: CAWRGGPNSPLHF
d_gene: NA; abundance: NA; j_gene: TRBJ2-3; v_gene: TRBV27; CDR3nt: TGTGCCAGCAGTTCCCGTCTAGGAGTCCTGACCAATACGCAGTATTTT; CDR3aa: CASSSRLGVLTNTQYF
d_gene: TRBD1; abundance: once; j_gene: TRBJ1-6; v_gene: TRBV20-1; CDR3nt: TGCAGTGCTAGTGGACAGGGGGCAAGCTATAATTCACCCCTCCACTTT; CDR3aa: CSASGQGASYNSPLHF
d_gene: TRBD2; abundance: NA; j_gene: TRBJ2-3; v_gene: TRBV3-1/TRBV3-2; CDR3nt: TGTGCCAGCAGCCAAGGTTCCAGCGGGGGGTGGCAGTATTTT; CDR3aa: CASSQGSSGGWQYF
d_gene: NA; abundance: NA; j_gene: TRBJ1-2; v_gene: TRBV29-1; CDR3nt: TGCAGCGTTGAAGATCAACGGAGGGGCTATGGCTACACCTTC; CDR3aa: CSVEDQRRGYGYTF
d_gene: NA; abundance: once; j_gene: TRBJ2-7; v_gene: TRBV21-1; CDR3nt: TGTGCCAGTACCTTAGGGGGCTCCGAGCAGTACTTC; CDR3aa: CASTLGGSEQYF
d_gene: NA; abundance: NA; j_gene: TRBJ2-7; v_gene: TRBV7-2; CDR3nt: TGTGCCAGCAAGCAAACCGGCTCCCTCGGGTCCTACGAGCAGTACTTC; CDR3aa: CASKQTGSLGSYEQYF
d_gene: NA; abundance: once; j_gene: TRBJ1-1; v_gene: TRBV29-1; CDR3nt: TGCAGCGCCCGACGGGGGAACACTGAAGCTTTCTTT; CDR3aa: CSARRGNTEAFF
d_gene: NA; abundance: NA; j_gene: TRBJ1-1; v_gene: TRBV27; CDR3nt: TGTGCCAGCAGACCCCGAGCGGGGACTGAAGCTTTCTTT; CDR3aa: CASRPRAGTEAFF
d_gene: TRBD2; abundance: NA; j_gene: TRBJ2-7; v_gene: TRBV20-1; CDR3nt: TGCAGTGCTAGTGCGGGAGGAGTGTACGAGCAGTACTTC; CDR3aa: CSASAGGVYEQYF
d_gene: TRBD2; abundance: NA; j_gene: TRBJ2-1; v_gene: TRBV19; CDR3nt: TGTGCCAGTAGTACACTCCCCGGGACTAGTTCCTACAATGAGCAGTTCTTC; CDR3aa: CASSTLPGTSSYNEQFF
d_gene: TRBD1; abundance: NA; j_gene: TRBJ1-2; v_gene: TRBV5-1; CDR3nt: TGCGCCAGCAGCTGGCAGGGGGAGGATGGCTACACCTTC; CDR3aa: CASSWQGEDGYTF
d_gene: NA; abundance: NA; j_gene: TRBJ2-1; v_gene: TRBV6-2/TRBV6-3; CDR3nt: TGTGCCAGCAGTTACACCGGAGGTTTTGAGCAGTTCTTC; CDR3aa: CASSYTGGFEQFF
d_gene: NA; abundance: NA; j_gene: TRBJ2-1; v_gene: TRBV5-1; CDR3nt: TGCGCCAGCAGCTTGGTCGGGGACACCTACAATGAGCAGTTCTTC; CDR3aa: CASSLVGDTYNEQFF
d_gene: NA; abundance: NA; j_gene: TRBJ2-3; v_gene: TRBV5-1; CDR3nt: TGCGCCAGCAGCACTGCAGGGGAGGATACGCAGTATTTT; CDR3aa: CASSTAGEDTQYF
d_gene: TRBD2; abundance: NA; j_gene: TRBJ2-7; v_gene: TRBV6-7; CDR3nt: TGTGCCAGCAGTCACACTAGCGGGGGACCCTACGAGCAGTACTTC; CDR3aa: CASSHTSGGPYEQYF
d_gene: TRBD2; abundance: NA; j_gene: TRBJ2-3; v_gene: TRBV11-2; CDR3nt: TGTGCCAGCAGCTTAGATCCGACTAGCGCGACCACAGATACGCAGTATTTT; CDR3aa: CASSLDPTSATTDTQYF
d_gene: NA; abundance: NA; j_gene: TRBJ1-5; v_gene: TRBV7-2; CDR3nt: TGTGCCAGCAGCTTAGACAGGAGTAATCAGCCCCAGCATTTT; CDR3aa: CASSLDRSNQPQHF
d_gene: TRBD2; abundance: NA; j_gene: TRBJ2-1; v_gene: TRBV5-1; CDR3nt: TGCGCCAGCAGCCCAGGGACTAGCGCCTACAATGAGCAGTTCTTC; CDR3aa: CASSPGTSAYNEQFF
d_gene: TRBD1; abundance: NA; j_gene: TRBJ1-5; v_gene: TRBV18; CDR3nt: TGTGCCAGCTCACCAGACAGGGTCAATCAGCCCCAGCATTTT; CDR3aa: CASSPDRVNQPQHF
d_gene: NA; abundance: NA; j_gene: TRBJ1-3; v_gene: TRBV5-1; CDR3nt: TGCGCCAGCAGCTCGACTGACTCTGGAAACACCATATATTTT; CDR3aa: CASSSTDSGNTIYF
d_gene: TRBD1; abundance: once; j_gene: TRBJ1-5; v_gene: TRBV30; CDR3nt: TGTGCCTGGAGTCGACAGGGTGATCAGCCCCAGCATTTT; CDR3aa: CAWSRQGDQPQHF
d_gene: TRBD2; abundance: NA; j_gene: TRBJ2-1; v_gene: TRBV11-2; CDR3nt: TGTGCCAGCAGCTTGAAACTAGCGGTCAATGAGCAGTTCTTC; CDR3aa: CASSLKLAVNEQFF
d_gene: NA; abundance: few; j_gene: TRBJ1-5; v_gene: TRBV12-5; CDR3nt: TGTGCTAGTACGAGGGGGAGAGAGCCCCAGCATTTT; CDR3aa: CASTRGREPQHF
d_gene: NA; abundance: NA; j_gene: TRBJ2-1; v_gene: TRBV3-1/TRBV3-2; CDR3nt: TGTGCCAGCAGCCCGTACAGGAAAAGTCAGTTCTTC; CDR3aa: CASSPYRKSQFF
d_gene: TRBD2; abundance: NA; j_gene: TRBJ2-5; v_gene: TRBV6-2/TRBV6-3; CDR3nt: TGTGCCAGCAGCCGAAGACTAGCGGGGGGGCAAGAGACCCAGTACTTC; CDR3aa: CASSRRLAGGQETQYF
d_gene: NA; abundance: once; j_gene: TRBJ2-7; v_gene: TRBV6-5; CDR3nt: TGTGCCAGCAGTTATAGTTGGGGGGACTACGAGCAGTACTTC; CDR3aa: CASSYSWGDYEQYF